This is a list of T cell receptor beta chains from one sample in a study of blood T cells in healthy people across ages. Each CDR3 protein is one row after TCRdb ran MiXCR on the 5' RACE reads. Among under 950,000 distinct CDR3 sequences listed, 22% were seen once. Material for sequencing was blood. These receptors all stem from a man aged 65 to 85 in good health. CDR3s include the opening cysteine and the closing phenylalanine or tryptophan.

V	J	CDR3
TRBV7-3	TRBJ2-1	CASSLGAGELNEQFF
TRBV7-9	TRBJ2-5	CASSLGLAGKETQYF
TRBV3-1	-	CASSPYRGINEQYF
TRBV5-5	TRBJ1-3	CASTPGRTGNTIYF
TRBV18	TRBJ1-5	CASSRRQGENQPQHF
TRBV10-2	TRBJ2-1	CASSSHDRDKYNEQFF
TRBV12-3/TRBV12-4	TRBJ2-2	CASSPLGLMSNTGELFF
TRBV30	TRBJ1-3	CAWRKGQGSGNTIYF
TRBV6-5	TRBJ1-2	CASRELYGYTF
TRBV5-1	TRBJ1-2	CASSLGQVPVHGYTF
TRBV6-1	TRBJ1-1	CASSEGGGDALNAEAFF
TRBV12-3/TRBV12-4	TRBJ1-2	CASSFGTNYGYTF
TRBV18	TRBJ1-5	CASSPLGDKYQPQHF
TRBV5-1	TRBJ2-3	CASSLARKTTDTQYF
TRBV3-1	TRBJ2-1	CASSQEQSSDNEQFF
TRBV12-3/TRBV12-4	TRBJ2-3	CASSLADPTDTQYF
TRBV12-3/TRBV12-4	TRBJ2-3	CASSTTRGGADVQYF
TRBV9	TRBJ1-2	CASSAAGGLRYGYTF
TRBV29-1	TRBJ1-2	CSVEGTGASSNYGYTF
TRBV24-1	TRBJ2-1	CATSDAYNEQFF
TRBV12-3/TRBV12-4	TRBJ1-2	CASSFRGGNYGYTF
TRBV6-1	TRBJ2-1	CASSALAGNYNEQFF
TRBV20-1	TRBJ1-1	CSADTNWAEAFF
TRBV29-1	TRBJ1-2	CSVEEELGIGGYTF
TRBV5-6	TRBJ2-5	CASSFKHGVGTQYF
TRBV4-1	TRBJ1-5	CASSLLDKVGNQPQHF
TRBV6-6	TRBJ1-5	CASRRDGGALSNQPQHF
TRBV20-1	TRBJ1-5	CSARGTDNQPQHF
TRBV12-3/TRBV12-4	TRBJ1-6	CASRPGQFYNSPLHF
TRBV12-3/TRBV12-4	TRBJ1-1	CASSFSAAGAFF
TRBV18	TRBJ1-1	CASSLSRDANTEAFF
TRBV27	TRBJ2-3	CASSLTAGGTDTQYF
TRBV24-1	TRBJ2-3	CATSDAWELSTDTQYF
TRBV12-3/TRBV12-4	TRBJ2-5	CASRGEETQYF
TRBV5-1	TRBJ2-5	CASSLPQLRQETQYF
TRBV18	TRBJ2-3	CASSTTVTSTDTQYF
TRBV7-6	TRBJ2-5	CASSLMWGDGETQYF
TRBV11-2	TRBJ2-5	CASSLESRPTRGETQYF
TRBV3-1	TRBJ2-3	CASSPGLFLSTDTQYF
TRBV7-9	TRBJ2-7	CASSSLTGTLYEQYF
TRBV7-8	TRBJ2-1	CASSHRTGGRDNEQFF
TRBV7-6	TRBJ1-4	CASSRGGNEKLFF
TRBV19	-	CASSTRQGSNEQFF
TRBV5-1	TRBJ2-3	CASSFRTGRSTDTQYF
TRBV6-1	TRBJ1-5	CASSERSLGGQPQHF
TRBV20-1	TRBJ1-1	CSAGPGAAEAFF
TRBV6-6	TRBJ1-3	CASRQTGAGNTIYF
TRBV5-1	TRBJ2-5	CASSPRETYSETQYF
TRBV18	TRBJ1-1	CASSPGASNTEAFF
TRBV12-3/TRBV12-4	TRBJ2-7	CASSPTGVAYEQYF
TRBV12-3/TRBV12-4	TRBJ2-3	CASSLGLAGVTDAQYF
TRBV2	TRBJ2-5	CASRPGFQETQYF
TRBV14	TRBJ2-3	CASSPRGAPDTQYF
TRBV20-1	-	CSARVEGTPYNEQFF
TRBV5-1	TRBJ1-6	CASSRGQRNSPLHF
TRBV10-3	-	CAISLDRATYEQYF